The sequence of this TCR beta chain was determined in a study of blood T cell repertoires in COVID-19. Study-level background: Acute and convalescent COVID-19 specimens originated in the United States, Italy and Spain.

Repertoires were generated with immunoSEQ multiplex PCR, while TCRdb's copy carries only in-frame clones and drops some. The sample lists some 96,000 clones; approximately 91% were seen once. The V gene lost 8 bases and the J gene lost 2 bases, with 8 bases spanning the gap. The CDR3 is 12 amino acids. CDR1 and CDR2 (germline): SEHNR, FQNEAQ (reference sequence). J is TRBJ2-3 and V is TRBV7-9; D remains unclear. The specimen was peripheral blood. The receptor was isolated from a man aged 45-65 years with active COVID-19. The CDR3 coding sequence is TGTGCCAGCTCCGAGGTCACAGATACGCAGTATTTT. This sequence encodes CASSEVTDTQYF.